The rows below give T cell receptor beta chains drawn from one sample of a study of beta chain features in type 1 diabetes. Method: immunoSEQ multiplex PCR; TCRdb's copy keeps in-frame clones and lacks some. Of a few hundred thousand clones in the sample, more than 13% were seen once. Sequenced sample: naive CD4+ T cells from blood. Every receptor here comes from a young woman in good health. The CDR3 runs from the conserved cysteine through the conserved F or W. The order of the fields is J gene, V gene, CDR3 length, D gene, clone size, CDR3 protein, CDR3 DNA. The D gene is left open where the match is weak. Clone size is not always given. Where it is, it says once, few, many or a class for expanded clones.

j_gene: TRBJ2-3; v_gene: TRBV29-1; len: 14; d_gene: TRBD2; abundance: few; CDR3aa: CSVTAAGGTDTQYF; CDR3nt: TGCAGCGTGACAGCGGCGGGAGGAACAGATACGCAGTATTTT
j_gene: TRBJ2-6; v_gene: TRBV28; len: 14; d_gene: -; abundance: few; CDR3aa: CASSYSGASLILTF; CDR3nt: TGTGCCAGCAGTTATTCAGGGGCCTCGTTGATCCTGACTTTC
j_gene: TRBJ2-1; v_gene: TRBV5-1; len: 13; d_gene: -; abundance: -; CDR3aa: CASSLVGGDEQFF; CDR3nt: TGCGCCAGCAGCTTGGTAGGCGGCGATGAGCAGTTCTTC
j_gene: TRBJ2-2; v_gene: TRBV19; len: 14; d_gene: TRBD2; abundance: -; CDR3aa: CASGLAENTGELFF; CDR3nt: TGTGCCAGTGGACTAGCGGAAAACACCGGGGAGCTGTTTTTT
j_gene: TRBJ1-3; v_gene: TRBV18; len: 15; d_gene: -; abundance: -; CDR3aa: CASSPVKGAGNTIYF; CDR3nt: TGTGCCAGCTCACCGGTGAAGGGAGCCGGAAACACCATATATTTT
j_gene: TRBJ2-5; v_gene: TRBV30; len: 12; d_gene: -; abundance: -; CDR3aa: CAWSLGQETQYF; CDR3nt: TGTGCCTGGAGTCTCGGCCAAGAGACCCAGTACTTC
j_gene: TRBJ2-3; v_gene: TRBV7-6; len: 16; d_gene: TRBD1; abundance: -; CDR3aa: CASSLGLGQGTDTQYF; CDR3nt: TGTGCCAGCAGCTTGGGGCTAGGACAGGGCACAGATACGCAGTATTTT
j_gene: TRBJ1-5; v_gene: TRBV29-1; len: 13; d_gene: -; abundance: few; CDR3aa: CSVGRGGNQPQHF; CDR3nt: TGCAGCGTTGGTCGCGGGGGCAATCAGCCCCAGCATTTT
j_gene: TRBJ2-5; v_gene: TRBV19; len: 14; d_gene: -; abundance: -; CDR3aa: CASSRLESGETQYF; CDR3nt: TGTGCCAGTAGCCGACTAGAGTCTGGAGAGACCCAGTACTTC
j_gene: TRBJ2-7; v_gene: TRBV4-1; len: 17; d_gene: TRBD2; abundance: few; CDR3aa: CASSLHTRGGSSYEQYF; CDR3nt: TGCGCCAGCAGCCTACACACGAGAGGCGGGAGCTCCTACGAGCAGTACTTC
j_gene: TRBJ2-7; v_gene: TRBV5-1; len: 15; d_gene: -; abundance: few; CDR3aa: CASRRGSAGGLEQYF; CDR3nt: TGCGCCAGCAGGAGGGGGAGCGCAGGCGGCCTCGAGCAGTACTTC
j_gene: TRBJ1-4; v_gene: TRBV10-3; len: 14; d_gene: -; abundance: few; CDR3aa: CAISERGFAEKLFF; CDR3nt: TGTGCCATCAGTGAGAGGGGTTTTGCAGAAAAACTGTTTTTT
j_gene: TRBJ2-5; v_gene: TRBV30; len: 14; d_gene: TRBD2; abundance: -; CDR3aa: CAWSVQSGKETQYF; CDR3nt: TGTGCCTGGAGTGTACAGAGCGGGAAGGAGACCCAGTACTTC
j_gene: TRBJ2-2; v_gene: TRBV7-3; len: 13; d_gene: -; abundance: few; CDR3aa: CASSFGGYGELFF; CDR3nt: TGTGCCAGCAGCTTTGGGGGGTACGGGGAGCTGTTTTTT
j_gene: TRBJ2-3; v_gene: TRBV29-1; len: 14; d_gene: TRBD1; abundance: -; CDR3aa: CSVGQGAATDTQYF; CDR3nt: TGCAGCGTCGGACAGGGGGCGGCTACAGATACGCAGTATTTT
j_gene: TRBJ2-7; v_gene: TRBV4-1; len: 16; d_gene: -; abundance: few; CDR3aa: CASSQDGSGFTYEQYF; CDR3nt: TGCGCCAGCAGCCAAGATGGTTCAGGGTTTACCTACGAGCAGTACTTC
j_gene: TRBJ2-7; v_gene: TRBV15; len: 15; d_gene: TRBD1; abundance: -; CDR3aa: CATSNPGQVSYEQYF; CDR3nt: TGTGCCACCAGCAATCCGGGACAGGTCTCCTACGAGCAGTACTTC
j_gene: TRBJ1-2; v_gene: TRBV6-5; len: 15; d_gene: -; abundance: -; CDR3aa: CASTSERGPNYGYTF; CDR3nt: TGTGCCAGCACCTCAGAAAGGGGCCCCAACTATGGCTACACCTTC
j_gene: TRBJ2-7; v_gene: TRBV20-1; len: 10; d_gene: -; abundance: -; CDR3aa: CRPRGYEQYF; CDR3nt: TGCAGACCCAGGGGCTACGAGCAGTACTTC
j_gene: TRBJ2-5; v_gene: TRBV7-7; len: 14; d_gene: TRBD2; abundance: few; CDR3aa: CASIPLAGVETQYF; CDR3nt: TGTGCTAGCATCCCCCTAGCGGGAGTAGAGACCCAGTACTTC
j_gene: TRBJ2-3; v_gene: TRBV11-2; len: 15; d_gene: -; abundance: few; CDR3aa: CASSFVPGNTDTQYF; CDR3nt: TGTGCCAGCAGCTTCGTACCGGGAAATACAGATACGCAGTATTTT
j_gene: TRBJ1-3; v_gene: TRBV4-2; len: 17; d_gene: -; abundance: -; CDR3aa: CASSRLRQASSGNTIYF; CDR3nt: TGTGCCAGCAGCCGATTGCGACAGGCAAGCTCTGGAAACACCATATATTTT
j_gene: TRBJ1-2; v_gene: TRBV4-3; len: 16; d_gene: -; abundance: -; CDR3aa: CASSQVQGGPNYGYTF; CDR3nt: TGCGCCAGCAGCCAAGTTCAGGGAGGTCCTAACTATGGCTACACCTTC
j_gene: TRBJ1-2; v_gene: TRBV29-1; len: 15; d_gene: TRBD1; abundance: few; CDR3aa: CSVEEVGQGVYGYTF; CDR3nt: TGCAGCGTTGAAGAAGTGGGACAGGGGGTTTATGGCTACACCTTC
j_gene: TRBJ2-1; v_gene: TRBV5-1; len: 14; d_gene: -; abundance: -; CDR3aa: CASSFGQTYNEQFF; CDR3nt: TGCGCCAGCAGCTTTGGACAGACCTACAATGAGCAGTTCTTC
j_gene: TRBJ2-6; v_gene: TRBV28; len: 14; d_gene: TRBD2; abundance: few; CDR3aa: CASTSGSGANVLTF; CDR3nt: TGTGCCAGCACTAGCGGCTCTGGGGCCAACGTCCTGACTTTC
j_gene: TRBJ2-2; v_gene: TRBV18; len: 17; d_gene: -; abundance: -; CDR3aa: CASSPGLVPLNTGELFF; CDR3nt: TGTGCCAGCTCACCGGGACTGGTCCCCCTTAACACCGGGGAGCTGTTTTTT
j_gene: TRBJ1-1; v_gene: TRBV29-1; len: 13; d_gene: -; abundance: few; CDR3aa: CSVLLEVNTEAFF; CDR3nt: TGCAGCGTTCTCTTAGAAGTGAACACTGAAGCTTTCTTT
j_gene: TRBJ1-2; v_gene: TRBV18; len: 14; d_gene: TRBD1; abundance: -; CDR3aa: CASSPLDRNYGYTF; CDR3nt: TGTGCCAGCTCCCCGCTGGACAGGAACTATGGCTACACCTTC
j_gene: TRBJ1-5; v_gene: TRBV30; len: 15; d_gene: TRBD1; abundance: -; CDR3aa: CAWSVRDRRNQPQHF; CDR3nt: TGTGCCTGGAGTGTTAGGGACAGGCGGAATCAGCCCCAGCATTTT
j_gene: TRBJ2-3; v_gene: TRBV7-7; len: 13; d_gene: -; abundance: -; CDR3aa: CASSRALTDTQYF; CDR3nt: TGTGCTAGCAGCAGAGCCCTCACAGATACGCAGTATTTT
j_gene: TRBJ1-2; v_gene: TRBV7-9; len: 18; d_gene: -; abundance: -; CDR3aa: CASSPTVQGTGTNYGYTF; CDR3nt: TGTGCCAGCAGCCCGACCGTACAGGGTACCGGAACTAACTATGGCTACACCTTC
j_gene: TRBJ2-7; v_gene: TRBV7-6; len: 14; d_gene: -; abundance: -; CDR3aa: CASSLNPTSYEQYF; CDR3nt: TGTGCCAGCAGCTTAAACCCTACCTCCTACGAGCAGTACTTC
j_gene: TRBJ1-1; v_gene: TRBV29-1; len: 13; d_gene: -; abundance: -; CDR3aa: CSVDGGPGAEAFF; CDR3nt: TGCAGCGTTGATGGCGGACCAGGGGCTGAAGCTTTCTTT
j_gene: TRBJ2-7; v_gene: TRBV10-3; len: 14; d_gene: -; abundance: few; CDR3aa: CAISEGGRTYEQYF; CDR3nt: TGTGCCATCAGTGAGGGAGGGCGGACCTACGAGCAGTACTTC
j_gene: TRBJ2-7; v_gene: TRBV28; len: 15; d_gene: -; abundance: -; CDR3aa: CASSPLGGSKYEQYF; CDR3nt: TGTGCCAGCAGTCCTCTTGGGGGGTCGAAGTACGAGCAGTACTTC
j_gene: TRBJ2-7; v_gene: TRBV9; len: 19; d_gene: TRBD2; abundance: -; CDR3aa: CASSGGSGTSDITSYEQYF; CDR3nt: TGTGCCAGCAGCGGGGGATCCGGGACTAGCGACATTACGTCCTACGAGCAGTACTTC
j_gene: TRBJ2-1; v_gene: TRBV6-4; len: 15; d_gene: TRBD2; abundance: -; CDR3aa: CASSETSGTYNEQFF; CDR3nt: TGTGCCAGCAGTGAGACTAGCGGGACTTACAATGAGCAGTTCTTC
j_gene: TRBJ2-3; v_gene: TRBV9; len: 15; d_gene: TRBD2; abundance: -; CDR3aa: CASSAGPGGSDTQYF; CDR3nt: TGTGCCAGCAGCGCCGGACCGGGAGGGTCCGATACGCAGTATTTT
j_gene: TRBJ2-7; v_gene: TRBV14; len: 11; d_gene: -; abundance: few; CDR3aa: CASSQAYEQYF; CDR3nt: TGTGCCAGCAGCCAAGCTTACGAGCAGTACTTC
j_gene: TRBJ2-1; v_gene: TRBV9; len: 15; d_gene: TRBD2; abundance: -; CDR3aa: CASSVDGTRTDEQFF; CDR3nt: TGTGCCAGCAGCGTAGATGGGACTAGGACTGATGAGCAGTTCTTC
j_gene: TRBJ2-3; v_gene: TRBV9; len: 15; d_gene: -; abundance: -; CDR3aa: CASSPRTSLTDTQYF; CDR3nt: TGTGCCAGCAGCCCGCGGACTTCCCTCACAGATACGCAGTATTTT
j_gene: TRBJ1-3; v_gene: TRBV7-9; len: 15; d_gene: -; abundance: -; CDR3aa: CASSDPTSSGNTIYF; CDR3nt: TGTGCCAGCAGCGATCCCACGAGCTCTGGAAACACCATATATTTT
j_gene: TRBJ2-2; v_gene: TRBV29-1; len: 13; d_gene: -; abundance: -; CDR3aa: CSGASGNTGELFF; CDR3nt: TGCAGCGGGGCGTCAGGGAACACCGGGGAGCTGTTTTTT
j_gene: TRBJ2-1; v_gene: TRBV11-1; len: 15; d_gene: TRBD1; abundance: few; CDR3aa: CASSRGQGSYNEQFF; CDR3nt: TGTGCCAGCAGCCGCGGACAGGGCTCCTACAATGAGCAGTTCTTC
j_gene: TRBJ2-3; v_gene: TRBV30; len: 15; d_gene: TRBD2; abundance: -; CDR3aa: CAWSVPGGGPDTQYF; CDR3nt: TGTGCCTGGAGTGTACCGGGAGGGGGGCCAGATACGCAGTATTTT
j_gene: TRBJ1-4; v_gene: TRBV18; len: 15; d_gene: -; abundance: few; CDR3aa: CASSPTGQTNEKLFF; CDR3nt: TGTGCCAGCTCACCCACAGGACAGACGAATGAAAAACTGTTTTTT
j_gene: TRBJ1-5; v_gene: TRBV4-3; len: 14; d_gene: -; abundance: few; CDR3aa: CASSQDSGVQPQHF; CDR3nt: TGCGCCAGCAGCCAAGACTCGGGGGTTCAGCCCCAGCATTTT
j_gene: TRBJ1-4; v_gene: TRBV15; len: 13; d_gene: -; abundance: few; CDR3aa: CATSTTGPGKLFF; CDR3nt: TGTGCCACCAGCACCACTGGGCCAGGGAAACTGTTTTTT
j_gene: TRBJ2-7; v_gene: TRBV4-2; len: 14; d_gene: -; abundance: few; CDR3aa: CAKQLDPRIGEQYF; CDR3nt: TGTGCCAAACAGCTTGACCCACGCATCGGCGAGCAGTACTTC
j_gene: TRBJ1-5; v_gene: TRBV19; len: 16; d_gene: -; abundance: few; CDR3aa: CASSIGPRGRNQPQHF; CDR3nt: TGTGCCAGTAGTATAGGACCGCGAGGGAGAAATCAGCCCCAGCATTTT